This TCR beta chain originates from a study of OX40 agonist ivuxolimab in advanced cancers. V lost 4 bases, J lost 3 bases, and 15 bases lay in between. Germline V gene data show CDR1 as KGHSH and CDR2 as LQKENI. The CDR3 loop spans 15 amino acids. Measured with immunoSEQ multiplex PCR; TCRdb has only the in-frame clones, and not every one. Among about 62,000 clones, around nine tenths were seen once, and the ten largest hold around 0.76%. The specimen comprised CD4+ or CD8+ T cells sorted from blood, sampled in a trial of the OX40 agonist ivuxolimab. The sequence was obtained from an adult with an advanced solid tumor such as melanoma, head and neck, liver or kidney cancer. The chain couples TRBV18 to TRBJ1-1; no definite D call. As DNA, the CDR3 is TGTGCCAGCTCACGGACTCCCATCTGGGACACTGAAGCTTTCTTT. It codes for CASSRTPIWDTEAFF.